A single sample is the source of the 10 T cell receptor beta chains below, sequenced in a study of tumor-infiltrating lymphocytes in primary liver carcinoma. cDNA specific to TCR beta was made from about 550 ng of total RNA, with a constant-region primer employed for priming. Modified slightly, ARM-PCR produced TCR beta libraries over three nested multiplex PCR rounds. Each of the first two PCR rounds ran about 9 cycles with TRBV1-TRBV30 forward and C-beta reverse primers. TCRdb passed the multiplex PCR reads through MiXCR, listing each CDR3 protein once. The table includes approximately 320,000 distinct CDR3 sequences, around three fifths detected once. Blood RNA was derived from unsorted whole blood, and germline DNA was extracted too. Specimen: peripheral blood. The receptor set was obtained from a woman younger than 45 with primary liver carcinoma and hepatitis B virus infection.

Comments on this clonotype: With a much larger clone just one base away, this may be a read error. The rearrangement uses TRBV4-3 and TRBJ2-7; D is possibly TRBD1 or TRBD2 (5 bases each). Germline V gives CDR1 LGHNA, CDR2 YSLEER. The germline V and J ends were trimmed by 5 bases and 3 bases, with 17 bases remaining between them. The CDR3 sequence is 15 residues long. The CDR3: CASSYHRDGFYEQYF. In nucleotides, the CDR3 is TGCGCCAGCAGCTACCATCGGGACGGCTTCTACGAGCAGTACTTC.

This rearrangement joins TRBV6-5 to TRBJ1-2; the D gene is possibly TRBD1 (6 bases). The CDR3 consists of 16 residues. With 7 bases removed from V and 7 bases from J, the gap between germline ends came to 25 bases. The V gene's germline CDR1 is MNHEY and CDR2 SVGAGI. CDR3 residues: CASNPTVKGGAGGYTF. Here the CDR3 DNA reads TGTGCCAGCAATCCAACTGTTAAGGGGGGGGCTGGTGGCTACACCTTC.

This clonotype was observed a handful of times. V and J are TRBV5-6 and TRBJ2-1; 8 positions agree with TRBD2. Germline V CDR1 and CDR2: SGHDT, YYEEEE. V lost 4 bases and J lost 10; bases outside the gene matches: 7. The CDR3 spans 13 residues. Written as DNA, the CDR3 is TGTGCCAGCAGCCTCCGGGGGGGCCCCGAGCAGTTCTTC. Residues: CASSLRGGPEQFF.

About this clonotype itself: A read error may account for a junction end that differs from germline. CDR3 loop: CAGSPRRSSYNGQFF. CDR3 in DNA: TGTGCCGGCAGTCCGAGACGGAGCTCCTACAATGGGCAGTTCTTC. The chain carries TRBV12-3 or TRBV12-4 and TRBJ2-1; D gene unclear. The CDR3 covers 15 residues.

This clonotype was picked up a small number of times. It may be a read error: a sequence one base away is much more abundant. The genes are TRBV29-1 and TRBJ2-1; a weak D match, TRBD2 (6 bases). Germline CDR1 reads SQVTM; CDR2 reads ANQGSEA. This CDR3 spans 14 amino acids. V lost 4 bases, J lost 4 bases, and 14 bases lay in between. DNA of the CDR3: TGCAGCGTTGGACTAGTGGGGGTTTACAATGAGCAGTTCTTC. As protein: CSVGLVGVYNEQFF.

This clonotype was observed at least ten times. The chain is built from TRBV29-1 and TRBJ1-1; 10 bases align to TRBD1. The CDR3 covers 13 residues. CDR1 is SQVTM, CDR2 ANQGSEA, per germline. The junction had 7 bases not matched to a gene; V was cut back by 7 bases and J by 5 bases. CDR3: CSAGTGVVTEAFF. CDR3 in DNA: TGCAGCGCGGGGACAGGGGTTGTTACTGAAGCTTTCTTT.

Remarks on this clonotype: Mismatch with germline at one junction end may stem from a read error. The CDR3, as DNA: TGCAGCGTTGTTAAGACTAGCGGAGAAAATGAGCGGTTCTTC. Its translation: CSVVKTSGENERFF. The J gene is TRBJ2-1, the V gene TRBV29-1; 9 bases fit TRBD2. The CDR3 contains 14 residues. The germline V gene encodes CDR1 SQVTM and CDR2 ANQGSEA.

This clonotype was seen just once. A much larger clonotype is one base distant, so this may be a read error. The V call is TRBV29-1, the J call TRBJ1-1; possible D gene TRBD1, 6 bases. The CDR3 runs 12 residues. The ends were cut back, 7 bases at V and 5 bases at J, with 14 bases in the middle. Germline V lookup: CDR1 SQVTM, CDR2 ANQGSEA. CDR3 DNA: TGCAGCGCCGCAGCAGGGGTGACTGAAGCTTTCTTT. This encodes CSAAAGVTEAFF.

About this clonotype itself: A single base separates this from a much larger clone, so it may be a read error. The chain carries TRBV29-1 and TRBJ2-5; TRBD1 agrees at 10 bases. The germline V gene has CDR1 SQVTM and CDR2 ANQGSEA. After removal of 8 bases from V and 6 bases from J, the junction contained 15 bases not matched to a gene. This CDR3 has 15 amino acids. Here the CDR3 reads CSSTRPDRGRKTQYF. DNA of the CDR3: TGCAGCTCCACCAGGCCGGACAGGGGGAGGAAGACCCAGTACTTC.

This chain joins TRBV6-5 and TRBJ1-2; no definite D call. CDR1 MNHEY and CDR2 SVGAGI come from the germline V gene. Trimming took 6 bases from V and 2 from J, leaving 10 bases between them. This CDR3 has 13 residues. The DNA for the CDR3 is TGTGCCAGCAGATCTGGTCGAAACTATGGCTACACCTTC. Residues: CASRSGRNYGYTF.